This T cell receptor (beta chain) was documented in a study of a mutant IDH1 vaccine in newly diagnosed glioma. Across the study: Former treatment meant radiotherapy, temozolomide, or both; the majority had gotten both.

Time point given: baseline, week 1 (first vaccination visit). Treatment reported: pre-vaccination baseline after standard-of-care therapy. The V and J ends lost 2 bases and 2 bases respectively, with 7 bases between them. Germline CDR1 ENHRY, CDR2 SYGVKD. The CDR3 runs 14 residues. Method: immunoSEQ multiplex PCR; TCRdb's copy keeps in-frame clones and lacks some. The profile shows about 54,000 clones, 80% to 90% of them singletons. The chain uses TRBV10-3 and TRBJ2-1, with unresolved D. This receptor was identified in a young man with glioma. The specimen was PBMCs, collected from a glioma patient treated with radiotherapy, temozolomide or both. The CDR3 region is CAISELGPYNEQFF. The CDR3 nucleotides are TGTGCCATCAGTGAGCTAGGACCCTACAATGAGCAGTTCTTC.